The 7 T cell receptor beta chains reported below all come from one sample, sequenced in a study of OX40 agonist ivuxolimab in advanced cancers. Measured with immunoSEQ multiplex PCR; TCRdb has only the in-frame clones, and not every one. The sample has approximately 77,000 clones; about 92% are singletons. The sequenced sample was CD4+ or CD8+ T cells sorted from blood, obtained in a trial of the OX40 agonist ivuxolimab. All receptors come from an adult with an advanced solid tumor such as melanoma, head and neck, liver or kidney cancer.

The gene calls are TRBV14 and TRBJ1-2, with 7 bases that match TRBD1. V shed 4 bases, J shed 1 base, and the junction held 6 bases outside the gene matches. This CDR3 has 15 amino acids. Looked up from germline, CDR1 is SGHDN and CDR2 is FVKESK. The CDR3 region has the DNA TGTGCCAGCAGCCGGGACAGAAACTATAACTATGGCTACACCTTC. Protein product: CASSRDRNYNYGYTF.

This chain joins TRBV28 and TRBJ2-3, with D possibly being TRBD1 or TRBD2 (5 bases each). Trimming stripped 3 bases from V and 2 bases from J, with 9 bases between. Germline V gene sequence: CDR1 MDHEN, CDR2 SYDVKM. CDR3 length: 14 amino acids. CDR3 residues: CASSFRGATDTQYF. CDR3 DNA sequence: TGTGCCAGCAGTTTTCGAGGGGCCACAGATACGCAGTATTTT.

V usage is TRBV19 and J usage is TRBJ2-2; 7 bases map to TRBD1. The J segment lost 3 bases and the V segment lost 8 bases, leaving 3 bases of the junction unmatched. The length of the CDR3 is 13 residues. Germline loops: CDR1 LNHDA, CDR2 SQIVND (reference sequence). Here the CDR3 reads CASGDRDTGELFF. CDR3 nucleotides: TGTGCCAGTGGGGACAGAGACACCGGGGAGCTGTTTTTT. The whole variable domain, remainder taken from reference TRBV19 and TRBJ2-2, is DGGITQSPKYLFRKEGQNVTLSCEQNLNHDAMYWYRQDPGQGLRLIYYSQIVNDFQKGDIAEGYSVSREKKESFPLTVTSAQKNPTAFYLCASGDRDTGELFFGEGSRLTVL.

The CDR3 bases are TGTGCCAGCTCACCTAACGAGTACGAGCAGTACTTC. Protein: CASSPNEYEQYF. The chain has TRBV18 and TRBJ2-7; D is unclear. V lost 3 bases and J 4 bases, leaving 7 bases between the germline ends. The CDR3 covers 12 residues. Per germline, CDR1 KGHSH and CDR2 LQKENI. The complete variable domain, with remaining parts taken from reference TRBV18 and TRBJ2-7, reads NAGVMQNPRHLVRRRGQEARLRCSPMKGHSHVYWYRQLPEEGLKFMVYLQKENIIDESGMPKERFSAEFPKEGPSILRIQQVVRGDSAAYFCASSPNEYEQYFGPGTRLTVT.

With regard to this clone: The sample carries other DNA sequences with the same CDR3. The V and J genes are TRBV19 and TRBJ1-5; TRBD1 might be the D (5 bases). The CDR3 has 13 residues. Germline CDR1 is LNHDA and CDR2 is SQIVND (reference sequence). Trimming pared 6 bases from V and 0 bases from J, leaving 6 bases between. The CDR3: CASSRDSNQPQHF. DNA for the CDR3: TGTGCCAGTAGCAGGGATAGCAATCAGCCCCAGCATTTT. Based on the CDR3 plus reference TRBV19 and TRBJ1-5, the full variable domain is DGGITQSPKYLFRKEGQNVTLSCEQNLNHDAMYWYRQDPGQGLRLIYYSQIVNDFQKGDIAEGYSVSREKKESFPLTVTSAQKNPTAFYLCASSRDSNQPQHFGDGTRLSIL.

This CDR3 reads CASSLEPPTQYF. The CDR3 DNA reads as TGTGCCAGCAGCTTAGAACCCCCTACGCAGTATTTT. This chain links TRBV7-9 with TRBJ2-3; no clear D. Germline loops: CDR1 SEHNR, CDR2 FQNEAQ (reference sequence). This CDR3 contains 12 residues. With 1 base removed from V and 8 bases from J, the gap between germline ends came to 7 bases.

The gene calls are TRBV7-2 and TRBJ1-1; TRBD1 agrees at 7 bases. Losses at the gene ends were 5 bases for V and 5 bases for J; bases not matched to a gene: 8. The CDR3 loop spans 14 amino acids. Per the germline V gene, CDR1 is SGHTA and CDR2 is FQGNSA. Here the CDR3 DNA reads TGTGCCAGCAGCCAAGCAGGGGGTTGGACTGAAGCTTTCTTT. Translating it yields CASSQAGGWTEAFF. Based on the CDR3 plus reference TRBV7-2 and TRBJ1-1, the full variable domain is GAGVSQSPSNKVTEKGKDVELRCDPISGHTALYWYRQSLGQGLEFLIYFQGNSAPDKSGLPSDRFSAERTGGSVSTLTIQRTQQEDSAVYLCASSQAGGWTEAFFGQGTRLTVV.